This T cell receptor (beta chain) was sequenced for a study of vaccination and CD4 T cells after COVID-19. As regards this clonotype: Its specificity is not known.

Treatment defined: roughly 10-day PBMC culture with coronavirus spike peptide pools or control peptides (ViraFEST assay). An unexposed donor provided the CD4+ T cells, which were collected before the COVID-19 pandemic (2011-2018). The Oncomine TCR Beta short-read assay sequenced DNA from cultured CD4+ T cells. From the PCR reads, TCRdb called clonotypes with MiXCR, one entry per CDR3 protein. The table shows approximately 9,500 distinct CDR3 sequences, with about 50% occurring only once. Findings and limits, study-wide: Spike mono-reactivity was the property of 304 of 307 vaccine-specific clones in convalescent patients.

The V end was cut by 6 bases, the J end by 2 bases, with 11 bases between. The length of the CDR3 is 13 residues. The receptor was derived from a human donor in good health. Sequencing used CD4+ T cells from blood, cultured in vitro. The rearrangement links TRBV12-3 or TRBV12-4 to TRBJ2-7; D gene uncertain. The CDR3 DNA reads as TGTGCCAGCAGAAGGTCACCGACCTACGAGCAGTACTTC. Its translation is CASRRSPTYEQYF.